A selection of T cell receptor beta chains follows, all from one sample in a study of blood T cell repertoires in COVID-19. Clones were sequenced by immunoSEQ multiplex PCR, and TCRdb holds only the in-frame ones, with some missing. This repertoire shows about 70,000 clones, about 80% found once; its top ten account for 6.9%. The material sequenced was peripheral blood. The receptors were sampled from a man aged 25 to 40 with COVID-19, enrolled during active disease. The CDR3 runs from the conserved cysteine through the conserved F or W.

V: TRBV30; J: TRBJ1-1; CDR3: CAWTVGGRAEAFF
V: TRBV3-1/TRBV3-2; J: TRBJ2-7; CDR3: CASRQGHEQYF
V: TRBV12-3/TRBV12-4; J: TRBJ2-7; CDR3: CASSTGRGEQYF
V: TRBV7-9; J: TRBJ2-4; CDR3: CASSSENIQYF
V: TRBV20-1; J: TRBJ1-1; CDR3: CSASGAASRTVVMNTEAFF
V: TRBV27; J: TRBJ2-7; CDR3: CASSSLGGRYEQYF
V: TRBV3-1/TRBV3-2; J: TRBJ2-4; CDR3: CASSQGSLAKNIQYF
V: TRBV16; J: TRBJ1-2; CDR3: CASSQFHREGGYTF
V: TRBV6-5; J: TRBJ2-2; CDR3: CASRTGYTGELFF
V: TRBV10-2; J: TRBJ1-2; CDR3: CASSEVSRVYGYTF
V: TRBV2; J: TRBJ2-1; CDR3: CASKVGKHNEQFF
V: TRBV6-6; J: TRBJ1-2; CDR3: CASSRQWDSNYGYTF
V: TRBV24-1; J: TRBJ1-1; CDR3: CATSHGNTEAFF
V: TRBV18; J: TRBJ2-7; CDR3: CASSPIGRALFGQYF
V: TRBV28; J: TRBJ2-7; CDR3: CASRNTPRETPSF
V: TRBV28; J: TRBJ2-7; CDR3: CASSLPTMGYEQYF
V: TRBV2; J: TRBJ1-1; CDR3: CAKNRYTEAFF
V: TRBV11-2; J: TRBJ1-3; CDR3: CASSLGLSGNTIYF
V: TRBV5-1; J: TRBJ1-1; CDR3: CASSSRGESNTEAFF
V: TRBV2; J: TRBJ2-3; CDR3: CASSQGLPPTDTQYF
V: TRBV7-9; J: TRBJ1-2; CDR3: CASSPSGGNGYTF
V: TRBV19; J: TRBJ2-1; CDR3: CASSGLGPNEQFF
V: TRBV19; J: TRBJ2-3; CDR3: CASSPQSGRNTDTQYF
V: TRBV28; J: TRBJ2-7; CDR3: CASSSLSGSRPSQYF
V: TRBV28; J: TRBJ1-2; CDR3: CASSLGGDSYGYTF
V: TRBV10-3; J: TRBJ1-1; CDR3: CAISEDSMNTEAFF
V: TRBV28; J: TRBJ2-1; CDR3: CASVSAGGFYNEQFF
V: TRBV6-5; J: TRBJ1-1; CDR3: CASKNRLGYTEAFF
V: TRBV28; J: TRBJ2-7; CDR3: CASSSGQGYEQYF
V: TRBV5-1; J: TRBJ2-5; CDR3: CASSSLQGQETQYF
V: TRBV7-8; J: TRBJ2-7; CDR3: CASSSEVEQYF
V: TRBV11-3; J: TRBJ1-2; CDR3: CASSSRGNGYTF
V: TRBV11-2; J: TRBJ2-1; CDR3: CASSLGGGEGEQFF
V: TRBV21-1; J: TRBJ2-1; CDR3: CASSKGRLAGVEVSYNEQFF
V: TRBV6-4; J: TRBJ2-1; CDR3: CASSDVDRDYNEQFF
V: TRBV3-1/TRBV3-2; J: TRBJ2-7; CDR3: CASSRTSGSGYEQYF
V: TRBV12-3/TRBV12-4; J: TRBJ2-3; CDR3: CATRTSTDTQYF
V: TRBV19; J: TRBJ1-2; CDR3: CASSIVAEQGDYTF
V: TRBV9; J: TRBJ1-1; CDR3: CASSLNRDRGNTEAFF
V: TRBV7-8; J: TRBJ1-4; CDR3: CASSLDRVNEKLFF
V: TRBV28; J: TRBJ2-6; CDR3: CASSRTGSGANVLTF
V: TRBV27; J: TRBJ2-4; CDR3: CASSPQGRGNIQYF
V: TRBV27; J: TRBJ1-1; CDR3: CASSIQGLNTEAFF
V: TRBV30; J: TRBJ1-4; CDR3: CAWSETGGGLPEKLFF
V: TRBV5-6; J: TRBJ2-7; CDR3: CASSLQQGSPYEQYF
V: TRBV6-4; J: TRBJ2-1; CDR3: CASSSGTVDEQFF
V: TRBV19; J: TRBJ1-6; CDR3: CASRNQRNVRNNSPLHF
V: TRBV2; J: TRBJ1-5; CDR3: CASSFRQGSNQPQHF
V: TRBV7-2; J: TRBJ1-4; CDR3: CASSPLTGNEKLFF
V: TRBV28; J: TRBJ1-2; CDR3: CASSPSRGQRNYGYTF
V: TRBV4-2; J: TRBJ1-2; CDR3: CASSQERGGANYGYTF
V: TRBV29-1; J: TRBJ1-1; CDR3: CSVEDRDVGFEAFF
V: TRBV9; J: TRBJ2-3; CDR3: CASSVEASGRTDTQYF
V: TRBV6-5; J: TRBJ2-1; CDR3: CASSSKTGHYNEQFF